This is a list of T cell receptor beta chains from one sample in a study of T cell clones after liver transplantation. Here immunoSEQ multiplex PCR was the method, and the copy in TCRdb shows in-frame clones only, minus some. The data hold roughly 74,000 clones, with around 80% observed a single time. Sequenced here: CD4+ T cells from blood, sampled before liver transplant. The source is a human donor who received a liver transplant. Each CDR3 is given with its conserved first and last residue. A D gene is named only where the DNA matches it firmly. Rows give clone size only sometimes, using once, few, many, or a class for an expanded clone.

>TRBJ2-2|NA|TRBV6-1|NA
TGTGCCAGTATCACAGGGAACACCGGGGAGCTGTTTTTT
CASITGNTGELFF
>TRBJ2-1|NA|TRBV5-1|NA
TGCGCCAGCAGCTTGGACAATGAGCAGTTCTTC
CASSLDNEQFF
>TRBJ1-4|TRBD1|TRBV6-5|NA
TGTGCCATCTCGGACAGGGGGCTGGAAAAACTGTTTTTT
CAISDRGLEKLFF
>TRBJ2-2|NA|TRBV11-1|NA
TGTGCCAGCAGCCTAAGGACTTACACCGGGGAGCTGTTTTTT
CASSLRTYTGELFF
>TRBJ2-5|TRBD2|TRBV29-1|NA
TGCAGCGTCAGGACTAGCGGAGGGAGGGAGACCCAGTACTTC
CSVRTSGGRETQYF
>TRBJ1-4|TRBD1|TRBV5-1|NA
TGCGCCAGCACGGGACAGGGGGCTTCTAATGAAAAACTGTTTTTT
CASTGQGASNEKLFF
>TRBJ1-3|NA|TRBV18|NA
TGTGCCAGCTCACCACCGGCAGGGACTTCTGGAAACACCATATATTTT
CASSPPAGTSGNTIYF
>TRBJ2-3|NA|TRBV11-2|NA
TGTGCCAGCAGCCCCAATTATGATACGCAGTATTTT
CASSPNYDTQYF
>TRBJ2-1|NA|TRBV2|NA
TGTGCCAGCAGATATACAGGGTCTTGGCAGTTCTTC
CASRYTGSWQFF
>TRBJ1-2|NA|TRBV19|NA
TGTGCCAGTAGTCGGACAGACTATGGCTACACCTTC
CASSRTDYGYTF
>TRBJ1-1|NA|TRBV7-9|NA
TGTGCCAGCAGTAGACAGTTCACTGAAGCTTTCTTT
CASSRQFTEAFF
>TRBJ2-3|TRBD1|TRBV6-5|NA
TGTGCCAGCAGTCCCGGACAGGGGGAGACAGATACGCAGTATTTT
CASSPGQGETDTQYF
>TRBJ1-2|NA|TRBV19|many
TGTGCCAGTAGCGAGACAGCGAACTATGGCTACACCTTC
CASSETANYGYTF
>TRBJ2-7|NA|TRBV11-1|NA
TGTGCCAGCAGCGACCAGATTTCCTACGAGCAGTACTTC
CASSDQISYEQYF
>TRBJ2-5|NA|TRBV7-2|NA
TGTGCCAGCAGCTTAGCCTGGCACCACAAGGCTCAAGAGACCCAGTACTTC
CASSLAWHHKAQETQYF
>TRBJ2-4|NA|TRBV5-4|NA
TGTGCCAGCAGTCATCCGGGAGCCACTCCGGGGGCCAAAAACATTCAGTACTTC
CASSHPGATPGAKNIQYF
>TRBJ2-3|NA|TRBV2|NA
TGTGCCAGCGGGACTCGGGGAGATACGCAGTATTTT
CASGTRGDTQYF
>TRBJ2-7|NA|TRBV28|NA
TGTGCCAGCAGTCTCCCCGGACACCTTACCTACGAGCAGTACTTC
CASSLPGHLTYEQYF
>TRBJ1-5|NA|TRBV30|few
TGTGCCTGGAGTCGGCCCTTTCAGCCCCAGCATTTT
CAWSRPFQPQHF
>TRBJ1-2|NA|TRBV18|few
TGTGCCAGCTCACCAGGGGGAAAGGGGTCCTATGGCTACACCTTC
CASSPGGKGSYGYTF
>TRBJ1-2|NA|TRBV4-3|NA
TGCGCCAGCAGCCAAGACCCCCGAGTGATGACAAGGGATGGCTACACCTTC
CASSQDPRVMTRDGYTF
>TRBJ1-2|NA|TRBV30|NA
TGTGCCTGGAGTCCTCAAAGGGCTGGCTACACCTTC
CAWSPQRAGYTF
>TRBJ1-1|NA|TRBV6-6|once
TGTGCCAGCAGTTACGGGGAAGGGACTGAAGCTTTCTTT
CASSYGEGTEAFF
>TRBJ1-2|NA|TRBV12-5|NA
TGTGCTAGTGGTTTGGTACTTGCAGGAAACTATGGCTACACCTTC
CASGLVLAGNYGYTF
>TRBJ1-2|TRBD1|TRBV19|NA
TGTGCCAGTAGTGACAGGGGCACCCGAACCTATGGCTACACCTTC
CASSDRGTRTYGYTF
>TRBJ1-1|NA|TRBV28|NA
TGTGCCAGCAGTTTAGGGCCCCGTCTCCCATCGCCCTACACTGAAGCTTTCTTT
CASSLGPRLPSPYTEAFF
>TRBJ1-5|NA|TRBV11-2|NA
TGTGCCAGCAGCTTAGATGGTGCAGGGACTAGCAATCAGCCCCAGCATTTT
CASSLDGAGTSNQPQHF
>TRBJ2-3|NA|TRBV27|NA
TGTGCCAGCAGTTTATCGGTTAGCACAGATACGCAGTATTTT
CASSLSVSTDTQYF
>TRBJ1-5|NA|TRBV28|NA
TGTGCCAGCAGAAAGGGGGGTCCCAATCAGCCCCAGCATTTT
CASRKGGPNQPQHF
>TRBJ2-1|TRBD2|TRBV11-2|NA
TGTGCCAGCTCTGGGGGGGTCAGCTCCTACAATGAGCAGTTCTTC
CASSGGVSSYNEQFF
>TRBJ2-2|TRBD2|TRBV4-1|NA
TGCGCCAGCAGCCAAGGAATGGGACTAGCGGGAGTTACCGGGGAGCTGTTTTTT
CASSQGMGLAGVTGELFF
>TRBJ1-4|TRBD1|TRBV18|NA
TGTGCCAGCTCACTGTACCGACAGGGATCTAATGAAAAACTGTTTTTT
CASSLYRQGSNEKLFF
>TRBJ2-3|TRBD1|TRBV5-4|NA
TGTGCCAGCAGCCCTCCGGGACAGGGGGCTCGGGCAGATACGCAGTATTTT
CASSPPGQGARADTQYF
>TRBJ1-2|NA|TRBV28|NA
TGTGCCAGCAGTTTACCTGTACAGGGTTCCGGCTACACCTTC
CASSLPVQGSGYTF
>TRBJ2-5|NA|TRBV11-2|NA
TGTGCCAGCTCCCCGAGGGAGACCCAGTACTTC
CASSPRETQYF
>TRBJ2-2|NA|TRBV7-6|NA
TGTGCCAGCAGCAAATCCGGGCAACGCCACACCGGGGAGCTGTTTTTT
CASSKSGQRHTGELFF
>TRBJ1-1|NA|TRBV19|once
TGTGCCAGTAGGGGCCGGGGAAATCGGACTGAAGCTTTCTTT
CASRGRGNRTEAFF
>TRBJ2-5|TRBD1|TRBV6-1|once
TGTGCCAGCAGTGATCCGGGACAGCCCCTGGGGGAGACCCAGTACTTC
CASSDPGQPLGETQYF
>TRBJ2-1|NA|TRBV29-1|NA
TGCAGCGTCGAGCGGACAGCCCGCGGTGGGGCTGAGCAGTTCTTC
CSVERTARGGAEQFF
>TRBJ2-5|NA|TRBV9|few
TGTGCCAGCAGCGGTACAGGGTTGGAGACCCAGTACTTC
CASSGTGLETQYF
>TRBJ1-2|NA|TRBV6-6|NA
TGTGCCAGCAGGGACGGGAACCGAAACTATGGCTACACCTTC
CASRDGNRNYGYTF
>TRBJ2-1|NA|TRBV5-6|NA
TGTGCCAGCAGCTTGGGGCAGGGCCAGCAGTTCTTC
CASSLGQGQQFF
>TRBJ2-5|NA|TRBV7-3|few
TGTGCCAGCAGCTTAATAGGCGCTTCGACCCAGTACTTC
CASSLIGASTQYF
>TRBJ2-7|TRBD1|TRBV5-1|NA
TGCGCCAGCAGCTTCACTACAGGGGGCGAGATTCGGCAGTACTTC
CASSFTTGGEIRQYF
>TRBJ2-7|TRBD1|TRBV18|NA
TGTGCCAGCTCACTAGGACAGGGGGGGACCTACGAGCAGTACTTC
CASSLGQGGTYEQYF
>TRBJ1-2|NA|TRBV19|NA
TGTGCCAGTAGTATCCCCGGGTCGCCGGGTGGCTACACCTTC
CASSIPGSPGGYTF
>TRBJ2-7|NA|TRBV2|NA
TGTGCCAGCAGTTCGGACTCCGGGTACGAGCAGTACTTC
CASSSDSGYEQYF
>TRBJ2-3|NA|TRBV5-1|once
TGCGCCAGCAGCCCCAGGTGGGGGGGCACAGATACGCAGTATTTT
CASSPRWGGTDTQYF
>TRBJ1-1|NA|TRBV7-2|NA
TGTGCCAGCAGCTTATTGGCAGCGAACACTGAAGCTTTCTTT
CASSLLAANTEAFF
>TRBJ1-5|TRBD1|TRBV27|few
TGTGCCAGCAGGAGAGGGACGGGACAGGGCTCCTCAAGGAATCAGCCCCAGCATTTT
CASRRGTGQGSSRNQPQHF
>TRBJ1-3|NA|TRBV28|NA
TGTGCCAGCGTGGGAAACACCATATATTTT
CASVGNTIYF
>TRBJ1-4|NA|TRBV7-3|NA
TGTGCCAGCAGCTTAACGGTGACAGTGGTTGCTGGACGTGAAAAACTGTTTTTT
CASSLTVTVVAGREKLFF
>TRBJ2-7|TRBD2|TRBV2|NA
TGTGCCAGCAGTGAAGCGTCTAGCGGGAGGGCCATTTCGGGGGAGCAGTACTTC
CASSEASSGRAISGEQYF